This record concerns one T cell receptor beta chain sequence. The sample is drawn from a study of blood T cell repertoires in COVID-19. Turning to the study itself: COVID-19 samples collected from the United States, Italy and Spain covered acute and convalescent phases.

Adults between about 18 and 95 years of age took part from under 30 US areas. Recovered status applied to Cohort 3 donors who had two consecutive negative PCRs. It also applied to those with clearance or with symptom resolution. Measured with immunoSEQ multiplex PCR; TCRdb has only the in-frame clones, and not every one. The sample carries about 330,000 clones, around 87% recorded once. The TCR was taken from a woman in her 30s who had recovered from COVID-19. The sequenced sample consisted of PBMCs or T cells enriched from blood (not recorded which).

CDR3 nucleotide sequence: TGTGCCAGCAGTTTCGCCCCGGGAAACGAGCAGTACTTC. Translation: CASSFAPGNEQYF. The chain combines TRBV27 with TRBJ2-7, with a weak D call TRBD2 (5 bases). The CDR3 length is 13 residues. V lost 3 bases and J lost 5, with 11 bases in between. The germline V gene encodes CDR1 MNHEY and CDR2 SMNVEV (reference sequence).